This TCR beta chain is from a study of response to subunit inactivated influenza vaccine. This clonotype was observed many times. TCRdb passed the RT-PCR reads through MiXCR, listing each CDR3 protein once. Among a few hundred thousand distinct CDR3 sequences listed, approximately 6.9% were seen once. From germline, CDR1 is SGHVS and CDR2 FQNEAQ. The CDR3 has 12 residues. V lost 5 bases to trimming and J lost 3 bases, with 8 bases between them. The sequencing here drew on PBMCs from blood, taken 23 months after vaccination. The genes are TRBV7-8 and TRBJ2-7; unclear D gene. The receptor's source is a man aged 50-75 years who received an inactivated influenza vaccine. DNA for the CDR3: TGTGCCAGCAGCGTAGAGTTCTACGAGCAGTACTTC. This codes for CASSVEFYEQYF.